This TCR beta chain is drawn from a study of blood T cell repertoires in COVID-19 (TCRdb year 2020). Regarding the complete study: ImmuneRACE Cohort 3 recovered participants were defined by two consecutive negative NP/OP PCR tests, healthcare professional clearance, or symptom resolution. Samples came from the ongoing ImmuneRACE study (first 160 participants) plus 1,254 subjects from 6 global collaborators. The prospective study material was composed of cDNA or gDNA derived from T cells, B-cell-depleted T cells, or PBMCs. The dataset comprised deeply sampled blood TCRbeta repertoires from subjects exposed to, actively infected with, or recovered from COVID-19. Sample metadata almost always included a de-identified subject ID, COVID-19 status, age in years and sex. Collaborator samples came from the United States, Italy and Spain and covered acute and convalescent phases of COVID-19. HLA class I and class II types, where available, came from metadata supplied by the sample provider rather than from assay-based typing. The repertoires were made available in a free public database intended to serve as a resource for research on the immune response to SARS-CoV-2.

The CDR3, from cysteine to phenylalanine, totals 12 residues. CDR3 DNA only is kept here, 36 bases in frame from base 1. Trimming leaves V shorter by 2 bases and J shorter by 15 bases, with the junction holding 3 bases beyond the gene matches. Enrolling through a virtual design, the prospective study's participants ranged in age from roughly 18 to 100 years and lived across 24 United States geographic areas. Cohort assignment in the prospective study relied on participant-reported clinical history from a screening survey and a study questionnaire. In the prospective study, whole blood, serum and a nasopharyngeal or oropharyngeal swab were collected from each participant by mobile phlebotomists. Participants in the prospective study had the option to provide additional blood draws and questionnaires over an approximately 2-month period. Before DNA extraction, blood samples from the prospective study were shipped at room temperature or frozen.

Study-wide findings and limitations: The amount of clinical and demographic metadata varied by source and participant and was provided uncurated.

TCRbeta CDR3 regions were amplified from genomic DNA by means of the immunoSEQ Assay, a bias-controlled multiplex PCR. Processing in the source paper ran as follows. Nucleated cell counts per sample were estimated from amplification of reference gene primers within the assay. Sequence reads were collapsed and filtered to measure the absolute abundance of every unique TCRbeta CDR3 rearrangement. For each sample, productive Simpson clonality was calculated as the square root of Simpson's diversity index over productive rearrangements. The table was pulled from immuneACCESS by TCRdb, which kept in-frame rearrangements only. Such tables lose some clones; where checked, under half of the loss comes from unresolved V genes, and the rest has no known cause. The V and J calls and clone size are taken from that table; D and trimming were inferred from the DNA. The sample includes 200,000 to 250,000 clones, with approximately 87% observed a single time. Approximately 2.8% of the sample is held by the ten biggest clonotypes.

Remarks on this clone: Its antigen has not been determined. Base qualities are not provided; no much larger clone lies one nucleotide away.

The clonotype comes from a woman aged 50 to 60 in a cohort exposed to, infected with or recovered from COVID-19 (not recorded which). Sequencing input: PBMCs or T cells enriched from blood (not recorded which). The receptor chain draws on TRBV12-3 or TRBV12-4 and TRBJ2-3; 12 bases in the middle match TRBD2. The DNA reads as follows: TGTGCCAGCAGTTTAACACTAGCGGGGGGTTATTTT. This translates into CASSLTLAGGYF.